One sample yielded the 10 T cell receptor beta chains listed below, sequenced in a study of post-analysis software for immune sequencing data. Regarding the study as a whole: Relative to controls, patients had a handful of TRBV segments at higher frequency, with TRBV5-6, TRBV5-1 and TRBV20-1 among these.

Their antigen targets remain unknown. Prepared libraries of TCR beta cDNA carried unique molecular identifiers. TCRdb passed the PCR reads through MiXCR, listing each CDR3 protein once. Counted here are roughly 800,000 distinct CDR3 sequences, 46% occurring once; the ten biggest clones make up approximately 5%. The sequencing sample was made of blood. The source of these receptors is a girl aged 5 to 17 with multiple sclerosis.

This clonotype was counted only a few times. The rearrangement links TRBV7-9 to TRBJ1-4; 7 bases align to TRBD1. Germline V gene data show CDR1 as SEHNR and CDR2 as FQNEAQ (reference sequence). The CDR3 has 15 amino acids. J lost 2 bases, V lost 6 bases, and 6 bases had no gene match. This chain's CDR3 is CASRDPGQTNEKLFF. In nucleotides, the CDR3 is TGTGCCAGCAGAGATCCGGGACAGACTAATGAAAAACTGTTTTTT.

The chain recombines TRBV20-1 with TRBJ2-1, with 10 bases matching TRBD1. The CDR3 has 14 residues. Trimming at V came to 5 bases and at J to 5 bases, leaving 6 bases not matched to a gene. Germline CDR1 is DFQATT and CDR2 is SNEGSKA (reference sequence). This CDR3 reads CSAFSGTGDNEQFF. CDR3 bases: TGCAGTGCTTTCTCCGGGACAGGGGACAATGAGCAGTTCTTC.

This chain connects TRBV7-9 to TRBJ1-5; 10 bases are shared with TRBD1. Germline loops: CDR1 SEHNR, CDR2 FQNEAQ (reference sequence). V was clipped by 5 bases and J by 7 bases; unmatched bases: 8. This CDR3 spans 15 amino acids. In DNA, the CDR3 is TGTGCCAGCAGCCTAACGGGACAGGGGCCCCAGCCCCAGCATTTT. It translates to CASSLTGQGPQPQHF.

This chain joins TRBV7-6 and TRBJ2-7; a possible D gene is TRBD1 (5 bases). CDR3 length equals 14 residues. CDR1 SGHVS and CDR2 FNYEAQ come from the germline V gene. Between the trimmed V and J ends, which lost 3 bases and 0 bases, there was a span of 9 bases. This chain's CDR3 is CASSFSDSSYEQYF. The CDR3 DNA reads TGTGCCAGCAGCTTTTCCGACAGCTCCTACGAGCAGTACTTC.

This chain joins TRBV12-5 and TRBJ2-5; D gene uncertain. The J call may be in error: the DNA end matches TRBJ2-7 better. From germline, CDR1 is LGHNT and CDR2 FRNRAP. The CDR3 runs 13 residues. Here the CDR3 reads CASGDGSSYEQYF. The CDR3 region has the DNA TGTGCTAGTGGGGACGGATCCAGCTACGAGCAGTACTTC.

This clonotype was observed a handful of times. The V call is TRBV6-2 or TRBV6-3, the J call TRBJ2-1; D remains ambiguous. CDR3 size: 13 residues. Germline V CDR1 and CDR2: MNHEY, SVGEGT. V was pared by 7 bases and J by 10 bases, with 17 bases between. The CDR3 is CASNVVRAKEQFF. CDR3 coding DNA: TGTGCCAGCAACGTCGTCCGGGCGAAGGAGCAGTTCTTC.

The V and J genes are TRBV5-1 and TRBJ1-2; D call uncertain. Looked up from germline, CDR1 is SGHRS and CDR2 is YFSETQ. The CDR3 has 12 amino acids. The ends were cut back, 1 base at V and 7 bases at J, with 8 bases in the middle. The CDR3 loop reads CASSLRFGGYTF. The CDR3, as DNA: TGCGCCAGCAGCTTGAGATTCGGTGGCTACACCTTC.

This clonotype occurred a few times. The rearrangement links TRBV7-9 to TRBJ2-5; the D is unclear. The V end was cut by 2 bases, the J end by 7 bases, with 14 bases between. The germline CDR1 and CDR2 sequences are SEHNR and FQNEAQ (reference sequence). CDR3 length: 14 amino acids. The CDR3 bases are TGTGCCAGCAGCTTAACCGACCTCGACGCGACCCAGTACTTC. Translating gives CASSLTDLDATQYF.

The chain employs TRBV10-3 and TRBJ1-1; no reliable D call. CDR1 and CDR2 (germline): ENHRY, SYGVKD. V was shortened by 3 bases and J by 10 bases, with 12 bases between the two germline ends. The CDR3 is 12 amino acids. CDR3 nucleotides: TGTGCCATCAGTGACCCAAGTAAGGGAGCTTTCTTT. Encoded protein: CAISDPSKGAFF.

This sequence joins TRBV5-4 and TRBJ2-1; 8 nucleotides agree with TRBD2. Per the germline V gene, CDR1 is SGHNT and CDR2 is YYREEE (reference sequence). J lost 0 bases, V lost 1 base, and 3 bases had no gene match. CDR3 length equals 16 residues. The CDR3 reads CASSLLREVSYNEQFF. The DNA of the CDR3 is TGTGCCAGCAGCTTGCTGCGGGAGGTCTCCTACAATGAGCAGTTCTTC.